Each of the 3 T cell receptor beta chains below was sequenced from the same sample in a study of molecular identifiers for immune sequencing clone quantification (dated by TCRdb to the late 2010s). The method was PCR. Sequencing was carried out with a NextSeq 500. TCRdb reran the public reads through fastp at Q25 and MiXCR, keeping productive beta chains. Rows with one shared CDR3 protein collapse into an entry with the most common genes and DNA. The table for this sample lists under 350,000 distinct CDR3 sequences; 24% of them were counted only once. The ten largest clones represent about 0.71% of the sample. The specimen sequenced was naive CD8+ T cells from blood, with Jurkat cell RNA spiked in. Interpreted using the paper, the cell subset or site label stands for: FACS-sorted CD8+CD4-CCR7+CD45RA+ naive T cells. Source of these receptors: a human donor in good health. Some libraries in this study had Jurkat cell RNA spiked in.

This clonotype was seen a few times. The CDR3 is CSARDQEDVGAYEQYF. DNA for the CDR3: TGCAGTGCTAGAGATCAGGAGGACGTAGGGGCCTACGAGCAGTACTTC. The genes are TRBV20-1 and TRBJ2-7; D could derive from TRBD1 or TRBD2 (5 bases each). The V end was cut by 0 bases, the J end by 2 bases, with 17 bases between. CDR1 and CDR2 (germline): DFQATT, SNEGSKA (reference sequence). CDR3 length: 16 residues.

This clonotype showed up many times. The chain carries TRBV6-5 and TRBJ2-3; D is unclear. Between the trimmed V and J ends, which lost 5 bases and 1 base, there was a span of 13 bases. CDR1 MNHEY and CDR2 SVGAGI come from the germline V gene. The CDR3 is made up of 15 amino acids. The CDR3 DNA is TGTGCCAGCAGTCAAGACGGTCATGGCACAGATACGCAGTATTTT. Its protein product is CASSQDGHGTDTQYF.

This chain links TRBV6-2 or TRBV6-3 with TRBJ2-3; 7 bases line up with TRBD2. In germline, CDR1 is MNHEY, CDR2 SVGEGT. The length of the CDR3 is 15 residues. The V and J ends lost 5 bases and 0 bases, in that order; junction bases with no gene match: 5. CDR3 sequence (DNA): TGTGCCAGCAGTCCCCACGGGGGGAGCACAGATACGCAGTATTTT. As protein: CASSPHGGSTDTQYF.